This TCR beta chain was recorded in a study of cytomegalovirus exposure and HLA in healthy donors. Study context: The 120 validation repertoires, a later analysis reported, used the same platform as the 550 to 700 repertoires from the first cohort.

Assay: immunoSEQ multiplex PCR; the TCRdb copy retains only in-frame clones and omits some. There are tens of thousands of clones in the sample; just over 90% occur only once, and less than 6% lies in the top ten. The CDR3 sequence is 14 residues long. Germline V gives CDR1 MNHEY, CDR2 SMNVEV (reference sequence). V was shortened by 5 bases and J by 7 bases, with 15 bases between the two germline ends. As to this clone: Its antigen is not known.

Findings and caveats of the study: A few CMV-associated chains proved CMV antigen-specific in vitro. Researchers catalogued some 160 TCR beta chains as cytomegalovirus-associated.

The TCR comes from a woman between 18 and 29 years old in good health and CMV-seronegative. The chain joins TRBV27 to TRBJ2-1; D gene unclear. The sequencing input was PBMCs. This CDR3 reads CASSLGSLGNEQFF. For the CDR3, the DNA is TGTGCCAGCAGTCTAGGATCGCTTGGGAATGAGCAGTTCTTC.